This entry is about one T cell receptor (beta chain). Sequenced by immunoSEQ multiplex PCR; TCRdb stores in-frame clones only, minus some. In the table there are approximately 170,000 clones, around 91% of which are singletons. With V trimmed by 8 bases and J by 3 bases, 10 bases remained unmatched. From germline, CDR1 is LNHDA and CDR2 SQIVND (reference sequence). The CDR3 spans 16 residues. The data originate from a study of control samples from healthy donors and cancer patients. The source is a woman aged 45 to 65 in good health. Sequences were obtained from blood. J is TRBJ2-3 and V is TRBV19; 11 bases match TRBD2. CDR3 region: CASRAISSGRTDTQYF. CDR3 DNA: TGTGCCAGTCGCGCCATATCTAGCGGGAGGACAGATACGCAGTATTTT. Full variable domain (missing parts from reference TRBV19 and TRBJ2-3): DGGITQSPKYLFRKEGQNVTLSCEQNLNHDAMYWYRQDPGQGLRLIYYSQIVNDFQKGDIAEGYSVSREKKESFPLTVTSAQKNPTAFYLCASRAISSGRTDTQYFGPGTRLTVL.